This is a list of T cell receptor beta chains from one sample in a study of blood T cells in healthy people across ages. TCRdb passed the 5' RACE reads through MiXCR, listing each CDR3 protein once. Here the sample spans 650,000 to 1,000,000 distinct CDR3 sequences, around 34% being singletons. The sequencing sample was made of blood. The source is a man younger than 35 in good health. CDR3s include the opening cysteine and the closing phenylalanine or tryptophan. The D gene is left open where the match is weak. Clone sizes are given selectively: once, few, many, or a class where the clone is expanded.

d_call: -; j_call: TRBJ1-5; clone_size: -; v_call: TRBV2; cdr3_nt: TGTGCCAGCAGTGTAACGTCAGCTAGCAATCAGCCCCAGCATTTT; cdr3_aa: CASSVTSASNQPQHF
d_call: -; j_call: TRBJ1-1; clone_size: few; v_call: TRBV20-1; cdr3_nt: TGCAGTGCTAGAGGATTTGAAGCTTTCTTT; cdr3_aa: CSARGFEAFF
d_call: -; j_call: TRBJ2-7; clone_size: -; v_call: TRBV11-1; cdr3_nt: TGTGCCAGCAGCGAGGAACCCCATGGGGAGCAGTACTTC; cdr3_aa: CASSEEPHGEQYF
d_call: -; j_call: TRBJ2-2; clone_size: few; v_call: TRBV7-2; cdr3_nt: TGTGCCAGCAGCTTAGCGGTAGGGGAGCTGTTTTTT; cdr3_aa: CASSLAVGELFF
d_call: -; j_call: TRBJ1-4; clone_size: few; v_call: TRBV27; cdr3_nt: TGTGCCAGCAGCCCGCCGTCAGGAGAAAAACTGTTTTTT; cdr3_aa: CASSPPSGEKLFF
d_call: -; j_call: TRBJ1-1; clone_size: -; v_call: TRBV14; cdr3_nt: TGTGCCAGCAGCCAAGATGTCAGAGGCACTGAAGCTTTCTTT; cdr3_aa: CASSQDVRGTEAFF
d_call: -; j_call: TRBJ1-6; clone_size: few; v_call: TRBV21-1; cdr3_nt: TGTGCCAGCAGCAAAGCGCGGGGATCTGCCAGCTCCTATAATTCACCCCTCCACTTT; cdr3_aa: CASSKARGSASSYNSPLHF
d_call: -; j_call: TRBJ2-7; clone_size: -; v_call: TRBV12-3/TRBV12-4; cdr3_nt: TGTGCCAGCAGTGGTGGAAGGTCCTACAATGAGCAGTACTTC; cdr3_aa: CASSGGRSYNEQYF
d_call: -; j_call: TRBJ2-5; clone_size: once; v_call: TRBV7-6; cdr3_nt: TGTGCCAGCAGCTTAGTTTCGGGCAGGCTCCAAGAGACCCAGTACTTC; cdr3_aa: CASSLVSGRLQETQYF
d_call: -; j_call: TRBJ1-4; clone_size: -; v_call: TRBV20-1; cdr3_nt: TGCAGTGCTATACCGACGAATGAAAAACTGTTTTTT; cdr3_aa: CSAIPTNEKLFF
d_call: -; j_call: TRBJ2-7; clone_size: -; v_call: TRBV3-1; cdr3_nt: TGTGCCAGCAGCCAATGGGGGCCCTCCTACGAGCAGTACTTC; cdr3_aa: CASSQWGPSYEQYF
d_call: TRBD1; j_call: TRBJ2-5; clone_size: few; v_call: TRBV28; cdr3_nt: TGTGCCAGCAGCCCGGGTAGGACAGGTCTTCATCAAGAGACCCAGTACTTC; cdr3_aa: CASSPGRTGLHQETQYF
d_call: -; j_call: TRBJ2-5; clone_size: -; v_call: TRBV5-1; cdr3_nt: TGCGCCAGCAGCTTTAGCAATCCTCAAGAGGCCCAGTACTTC; cdr3_aa: CASSFSNPQEAQYF
d_call: TRBD1; j_call: TRBJ2-7; clone_size: few; v_call: TRBV6-5; cdr3_nt: TGTGCCAGCAGGAACTCCGGGACAGGGACGTACGAGCAGTACTTC; cdr3_aa: CASRNSGTGTYEQYF
d_call: -; j_call: TRBJ2-1; clone_size: once; v_call: TRBV29-1; cdr3_nt: TGCAGCGTCGTCTCCAGGGTAAGCTCCTACAATGAGCAGTTCTTC; cdr3_aa: CSVVSRVSSYNEQFF
d_call: -; j_call: TRBJ2-7; clone_size: many; v_call: TRBV7-9; cdr3_nt: TGTGCCAGCAGCCCCTCGATACGCTCCTACGAGCAGTACTTC; cdr3_aa: CASSPSIRSYEQYF
d_call: TRBD2; j_call: TRBJ2-3; clone_size: -; v_call: TRBV7-7; cdr3_nt: TGTGCCAGCAGCCTAAGTAGCGGGGTTGGGGCAGATACGCAGTATTTT; cdr3_aa: CASSLSSGVGADTQYF
d_call: -; j_call: TRBJ1-5; clone_size: few; v_call: TRBV7-2; cdr3_nt: TGTGCCAGCAGCTTAGCGCAGAGGGAAGCCCAGCATTTT; cdr3_aa: CASSLAQREAQHF
d_call: TRBD2; j_call: TRBJ2-7; clone_size: few; v_call: TRBV5-4; cdr3_nt: TGTGCCAGCACTCAGACCGGGGGGAATTATTACAATGAGCAGTACTTC; cdr3_aa: CASTQTGGNYYNEQYF
d_call: -; j_call: TRBJ2-1; clone_size: -; v_call: TRBV6-5; cdr3_nt: TGTGCCAGCAGTGGAGGAAACCCTAAACTCCATGAGCAGTTCTTC; cdr3_aa: CASSGGNPKLHEQFF
d_call: -; j_call: TRBJ2-2; clone_size: -; v_call: TRBV15; cdr3_nt: TGTGCCACCAGCAGAGACAAAGCCAGAGCCGGGGAGCTGTTTTTT; cdr3_aa: CATSRDKARAGELFF
d_call: TRBD2; j_call: TRBJ2-7; clone_size: -; v_call: TRBV3-1; cdr3_nt: TGTGCCAGCAGCCAATTGGGCGGGGGGGACAATGAGCAGTACTTC; cdr3_aa: CASSQLGGGDNEQYF
d_call: -; j_call: TRBJ2-4; clone_size: -; v_call: TRBV20-1; cdr3_nt: TGCAGTGCGACTACGGTCCGGAACCTAGCCAAAAACATTCAGTACTTC; cdr3_aa: CSATTVRNLAKNIQYF
d_call: -; j_call: TRBJ2-5; clone_size: once; v_call: TRBV9; cdr3_nt: TGTGCCAGCGGGGGGACTGGACAAGAGACCCAGTACTTC; cdr3_aa: CASGGTGQETQYF
d_call: -; j_call: TRBJ1-2; clone_size: -; v_call: TRBV5-1; cdr3_nt: TGCGCCAGCAGCCGCGGGGATAACTATGGCTACACCTTC; cdr3_aa: CASSRGDNYGYTF
d_call: -; j_call: TRBJ2-1; clone_size: few; v_call: TRBV7-3; cdr3_nt: TGTGCCAGCAGCTTAAGGGCGGCCCGATTCAATGAGCAGTTCTTC; cdr3_aa: CASSLRAARFNEQFF
d_call: -; j_call: TRBJ2-1; clone_size: few; v_call: TRBV7-2; cdr3_nt: TGTGCCAGCAGCTTAACGGGGGAGGTGGTTGAGCAGTTCTTC; cdr3_aa: CASSLTGEVVEQFF
d_call: -; j_call: TRBJ2-3; clone_size: many; v_call: TRBV4-2; cdr3_nt: TGTGCCAGCAGCCAAGTACCTAGCACAGATACGCAGTATTTT; cdr3_aa: CASSQVPSTDTQYF
d_call: -; j_call: TRBJ2-3; clone_size: many; v_call: TRBV7-2; cdr3_nt: TGTGCCAGCAGCTCTAGTGCAGATACGCAGTATTTT; cdr3_aa: CASSSSADTQYF
d_call: -; j_call: TRBJ2-3; clone_size: many; v_call: TRBV3-1; cdr3_nt: TGTGCCAGCAGCCCGAAGACAGGCCCCCCGGGATATACGCAGTATTTT; cdr3_aa: CASSPKTGPPGYTQYF
d_call: -; j_call: TRBJ1-1; clone_size: few; v_call: TRBV5-1; cdr3_nt: TGCGCCAGCAGCTTGGCCTACACGAACACTGAAGCTTTCTTT; cdr3_aa: CASSLAYTNTEAFF
d_call: TRBD1; j_call: TRBJ1-2; clone_size: few; v_call: TRBV10-3; cdr3_nt: TGTGCCATCAGTGAACAGGGGTATGGCTACACCTTC; cdr3_aa: CAISEQGYGYTF
d_call: -; j_call: TRBJ2-3; clone_size: few; v_call: TRBV29-1; cdr3_nt: TGCAGCGTTGATTGGGGTGATGCGGCAGATACGCAGTATTTT; cdr3_aa: CSVDWGDAADTQYF
d_call: -; j_call: TRBJ2-7; clone_size: many; v_call: TRBV7-9; cdr3_nt: TGTGCCAGCAGCTTAGAGGGGGGAGACGGTTACGAGCAGTACTTC; cdr3_aa: CASSLEGGDGYEQYF
d_call: -; j_call: TRBJ2-1; clone_size: -; v_call: TRBV4-3; cdr3_nt: TGCGCCAGCAACCAAGATGATTCGGGGAACATTAATGAGCAGTTCTTC; cdr3_aa: CASNQDDSGNINEQFF
d_call: TRBD1; j_call: TRBJ2-7; clone_size: few; v_call: TRBV5-1; cdr3_nt: TGCGCCAGCAGCTTGGATCCGGGACAGAACTACGAGCAGTACTTC; cdr3_aa: CASSLDPGQNYEQYF
d_call: -; j_call: TRBJ2-5; clone_size: many; v_call: TRBV7-8; cdr3_nt: TGTGCCAGCAGCCCACCCCTGTTAGAACAAGAGACCCAGTACTTC; cdr3_aa: CASSPPLLEQETQYF
d_call: -; j_call: TRBJ2-5; clone_size: -; v_call: TRBV7-2; cdr3_nt: TGTGCCGGCAGTTTATTCGGGTCGAGGGAGACCCAGTACTTC; cdr3_aa: CAGSLFGSRETQYF
d_call: -; j_call: TRBJ2-5; clone_size: -; v_call: TRBV10-3; cdr3_nt: TGTGCCATCAGTGTATCCGGAGCGGCCCAAGAGACCCAGTACTTC; cdr3_aa: CAISVSGAAQETQYF
d_call: TRBD2; j_call: TRBJ2-5; clone_size: many; v_call: TRBV12-3/TRBV12-4; cdr3_nt: TGTGCCAGCACTAGCGGGGAGACCCAGTACTTC; cdr3_aa: CASTSGETQYF
d_call: -; j_call: TRBJ1-1; clone_size: -; v_call: TRBV20-1; cdr3_nt: TGCAGTGCTAGAGAGTCGGACAAAGAAGCTTTCTTT; cdr3_aa: CSARESDKEAFF
d_call: TRBD2; j_call: TRBJ2-5; clone_size: -; v_call: TRBV9; cdr3_nt: TGTGCCAGCAGCGTACGGACTAGCGGGGGTACGGATGAGCAGTACTTC; cdr3_aa: CASSVRTSGGTDEQYF
d_call: -; j_call: TRBJ1-2; clone_size: -; v_call: TRBV20-1; cdr3_nt: TGCAGTGCTAGAGAACCTACGGGAGGGGGCTATGGCTACACCTTC; cdr3_aa: CSAREPTGGGYGYTF
d_call: -; j_call: TRBJ2-5; clone_size: many; v_call: TRBV5-1; cdr3_nt: TGCGCCAGCAGCCCAGCCCCGGCACCGCTGGGAGAGACCCAGTACTTC; cdr3_aa: CASSPAPAPLGETQYF
d_call: TRBD1; j_call: TRBJ2-7; clone_size: many; v_call: TRBV7-9; cdr3_nt: TGTGCCAGCAGCTCCGGACAGGCCCAAAGTCGTCGAGAGCAGTACTTC; cdr3_aa: CASSSGQAQSRREQYF
d_call: TRBD1; j_call: TRBJ2-5; clone_size: few; v_call: TRBV9; cdr3_nt: TGTGCCAGCAGCGTAGAAGGTTCGTGGACAGGGTCGATGAGGGAGACCCAGTACTTC; cdr3_aa: CASSVEGSWTGSMRETQYF
d_call: -; j_call: TRBJ1-2; clone_size: many; v_call: TRBV10-3; cdr3_nt: TGTGCCATCAGTGAAGGGGGTTTCGGCTATGGCTACACCTTC; cdr3_aa: CAISEGGFGYGYTF
d_call: TRBD1; j_call: TRBJ2-7; clone_size: -; v_call: TRBV7-8; cdr3_nt: TGTGCCAGCAGACACGACAGGGTACAACCCTACGAGCAGTACTTC; cdr3_aa: CASRHDRVQPYEQYF
d_call: TRBD2; j_call: TRBJ2-1; clone_size: many; v_call: TRBV5-1; cdr3_nt: TGCGCCAGCGCTCTAACCGGGACTAGCGGGTTAAATGAGCAGTTCTTC; cdr3_aa: CASALTGTSGLNEQFF
d_call: -; j_call: TRBJ1-1; clone_size: few; v_call: TRBV18; cdr3_nt: TGTGCCAGCTCACCAAGGCAGGCGCTGGCGAACACTGAAGCTTTCTTT; cdr3_aa: CASSPRQALANTEAFF
d_call: -; j_call: TRBJ2-5; clone_size: few; v_call: TRBV5-1; cdr3_nt: TGCGCCAGCAGCGAGGGGACACCTCCCCAAGAGACCCAGTACTTC; cdr3_aa: CASSEGTPPQETQYF
d_call: -; j_call: TRBJ1-1; clone_size: few; v_call: TRBV20-1; cdr3_nt: TGCAGTGCTAGTTCGTTTCGGGCAGACGGTGAAGCTTTCTTT; cdr3_aa: CSASSFRADGEAFF
d_call: TRBD1; j_call: TRBJ1-1; clone_size: few; v_call: TRBV7-2; cdr3_nt: TGTGCCAGCAGCTTAGGGGAGCAGGGGGCTCCGGCTGAAGCTTTCTTT; cdr3_aa: CASSLGEQGAPAEAFF